The next 8 T cell receptor beta chains were all read from a single sample in a study of T cell changes during pregnancy in multiple sclerosis. Using immunoSEQ multiplex PCR, the repertoire was profiled, and TCRdb retains in-frame clones only, with some absent. Here the sample spans 32,000 or so clones, 90% being singletons. This specimen consisted of CD4+ T cells from peripheral blood mononuclear cells, obtained in the second trimester of pregnancy. Every receptor here comes from a female donor with multiple sclerosis, enrolled in a pregnancy study.

V gene TRBV5-1 combines with J gene TRBJ1-4; weak D call: TRBD1 (6 bases). The germline V gene has CDR1 SGHRS and CDR2 YFSETQ. The ends were cut back, 4 bases at V and 4 bases at J, with 11 bases in the middle. This CDR3 spans 14 amino acids. CDR3 in DNA: TGCGCCAGCAGCCCGACAGGTGTTAATGAAAAACTGTTTTTT. Translation: CASSPTGVNEKLFF.

The chain joins TRBV5-6 to TRBJ2-7, with 11 bases that match TRBD1. CDR3 size: 14 residues. Looked up from germline, CDR1 is SGHDT and CDR2 is YYEEEE. Trimming cost V 4 bases and J 4 bases; bases outside gene matches: 4. The CDR3 region has the DNA TGTGCCAGCAGCATCGGGACAGGGGGGTACGAGCAGTACTTC. It codes for CASSIGTGGYEQYF.

This chain uses TRBV11-2 with TRBJ2-2; D is perhaps TRBD2 (7 bases). Germline lookup yields CDR1 SGHAT and CDR2 FQNNGV. The CDR3 is 19 residues long. V was pared by 1 base and J by 4 bases, with 22 bases between. Written as DNA, the CDR3 is TGTGCCAGCAGCTTAGGGTTCTTGGGGGCGGGAGCGGGCACCGGGGAGCTGTTTTTT. Translated, it gives CASSLGFLGAGAGTGELFF.

The chain recombines TRBV6-5 with TRBJ2-2; D call uncertain. Per the germline V gene, CDR1 is MNHEY and CDR2 is SVGAGI. The CDR3 runs 14 residues. With 6 bases removed from V and 4 bases from J, the gap between germline ends came to 12 bases. The CDR3 reads CASSWSYSTGELFF. In nucleotides, the CDR3 is TGTGCCAGCAGCTGGTCATACAGCACCGGGGAGCTGTTTTTT.

J is TRBJ2-7 and V is TRBV19; the match to TRBD2 covers 8 bases. The CDR3 is 21 amino acids. Germline V gene lookup returns CDR1 LNHDA and CDR2 SQIVND (reference sequence). The trim removed 5 bases at V and 7 bases at J, leaving 31 bases unmatched. In DNA, the CDR3 is TGTGCCAGTAGTGCCTCCTCATTCGGGGGGGGAATCGGGCAGAAGGTGGGGGAGCAGTACTTC. It codes for CASSASSFGGGIGQKVGEQYF.

The genes are TRBV18 and TRBJ1-3; TRBD1 agrees at 10 bases. The CDR3 consists of 15 residues. Per germline, CDR1 KGHSH and CDR2 LQKENI. The V and J ends lost 4 bases and 2 bases, in that order; junction bases with no gene match: 2. The DNA for the CDR3 is TGTGCCAGCTCACGCGACAGGGGGCCTGGAAACACCATATATTTT. Its translation: CASSRDRGPGNTIYF. The full variable domain, its missing parts supplied by reference TRBV18 and TRBJ1-3, is NAGVMQNPRHLVRRRGQEARLRCSPMKGHSHVYWYRQLPEEGLKFMVYLQKENIIDESGMPKERFSAEFPKEGPSILRIQQVVRGDSAAYFCASSRDRGPGNTIYFGEGSWLTVV.

The V call is TRBV18, the J call TRBJ2-1, with D possibly matching TRBD1 (6 bases). Trimming removed 5 bases at V and 2 bases at J, with 13 bases between. CDR3 length: 15 residues. The germline V gene has CDR1 KGHSH and CDR2 LQKENI. CDR3 in DNA: TGTGCCAGCTCATTTGACACAGGGCCCTACAATGAGCAGTTCTTC. The encoded protein is CASSFDTGPYNEQFF.

The chain carries TRBV6-5 and TRBJ2-7, with 14 positions matching TRBD2. Germline CDR1 MNHEY, CDR2 SVGAGI. The CDR3 sequence is 15 residues long. The junction had 5 bases not matched to a gene; V was cut back by 6 bases and J by 4 bases. CDR3 protein: CASSLGLAGGYEQYF. The DNA of the CDR3 is TGTGCCAGCAGCCTCGGACTAGCGGGAGGATACGAGCAGTACTTC.